This T cell receptor (beta chain) was profiled in a study of radiotherapy plus CTLA-4 blockade in lung cancer. Assay: immunoSEQ multiplex PCR; the TCRdb copy retains only in-frame clones and omits some. The sample shows about 87,000 clones, around nine tenths of them seen only once. The CDR3 sequence is 13 residues long. CDR1 KGHSH and CDR2 LQKENI come from the germline V gene. V was cut by 3 bases and J by 0 bases, with 3 bases left in between. In chemo-refractory metastatic non-small-cell lung cancer, patients got ipilimumab CTLA-4 blockade together with focal radiation. In its sample, this clone ranks as medium-sized.

Source: peripheral blood, taken from a patient treated with radiotherapy plus ipilimumab. The chain is built from TRBV18 and TRBJ1-3, with D unclear. This sequence originates from a human donor with non-small cell lung cancer that progressed on radiotherapy plus ipilimumab. CDR3 in DNA: TGTGCCAGCTCACCTAGCTCTGGAAACACCATATATTTT. Translation gives CASSPSSGNTIYF.